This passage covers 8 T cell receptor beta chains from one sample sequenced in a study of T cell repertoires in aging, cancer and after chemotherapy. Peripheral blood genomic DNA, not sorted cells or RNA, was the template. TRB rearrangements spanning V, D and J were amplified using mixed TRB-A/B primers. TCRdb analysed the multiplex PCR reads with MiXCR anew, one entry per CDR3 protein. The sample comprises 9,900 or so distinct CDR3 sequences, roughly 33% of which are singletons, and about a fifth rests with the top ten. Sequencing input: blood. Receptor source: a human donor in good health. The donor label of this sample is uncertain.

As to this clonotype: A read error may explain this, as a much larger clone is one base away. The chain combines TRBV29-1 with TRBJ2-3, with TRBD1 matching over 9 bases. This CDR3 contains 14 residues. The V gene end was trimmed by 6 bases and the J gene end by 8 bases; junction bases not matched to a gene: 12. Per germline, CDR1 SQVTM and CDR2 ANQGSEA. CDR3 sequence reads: CSVQQGAFAGTQYF. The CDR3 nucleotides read TGCAGCGTGCAACAGGGGGCGTTTGCAGGTACGCAGTATTTT.

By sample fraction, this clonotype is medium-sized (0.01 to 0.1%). The CDR3 sequence is CASSPDRGKYEQYF. In DNA form, the CDR3 reads TGTGCCAGCTCACCAGACAGGGGGAAATACGAGCAGTACTTC. The genes are TRBV18 and TRBJ2-7; 9 bases are shared with TRBD1. The germline V gene has CDR1 KGHSH and CDR2 LQKENI. The CDR3 runs to 14 residues. V dropped 2 bases and J dropped 4; count of bases not matched to a gene: 3.

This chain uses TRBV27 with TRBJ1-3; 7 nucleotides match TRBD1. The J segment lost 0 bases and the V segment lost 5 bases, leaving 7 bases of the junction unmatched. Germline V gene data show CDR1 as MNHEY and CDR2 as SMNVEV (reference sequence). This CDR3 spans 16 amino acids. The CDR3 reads CASSRGQPNSGNTIYF. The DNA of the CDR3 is TGTGCCAGCAGTCGGGGACAGCCGAACTCTGGAAACACCATATATTTT.

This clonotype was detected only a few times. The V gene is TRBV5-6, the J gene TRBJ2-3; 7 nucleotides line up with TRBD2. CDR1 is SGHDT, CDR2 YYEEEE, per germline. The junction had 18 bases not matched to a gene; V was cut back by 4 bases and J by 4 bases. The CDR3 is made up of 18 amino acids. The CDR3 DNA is TGTGCCAGCAGCCTTGCTATCCTGACTAGCACGGGGGCAGATACGCAGTATTTT. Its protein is CASSLAILTSTGADTQYF.

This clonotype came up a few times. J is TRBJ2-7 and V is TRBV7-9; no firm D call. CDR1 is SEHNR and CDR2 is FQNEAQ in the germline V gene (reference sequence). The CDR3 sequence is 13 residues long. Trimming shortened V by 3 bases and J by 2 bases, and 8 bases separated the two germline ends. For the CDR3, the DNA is TGTGCCAGCAGCTTCGGGCTCGCCTACGAGCAGTACTTC. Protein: CASSFGLAYEQYF.

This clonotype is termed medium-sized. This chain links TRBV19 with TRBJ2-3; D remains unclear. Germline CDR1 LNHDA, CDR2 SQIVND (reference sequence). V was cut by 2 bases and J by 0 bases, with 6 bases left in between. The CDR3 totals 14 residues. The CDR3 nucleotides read TGTGCCAGTAGTATAAGGTGGAGCACAGATACGCAGTATTTT. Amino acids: CASSIRWSTDTQYF.

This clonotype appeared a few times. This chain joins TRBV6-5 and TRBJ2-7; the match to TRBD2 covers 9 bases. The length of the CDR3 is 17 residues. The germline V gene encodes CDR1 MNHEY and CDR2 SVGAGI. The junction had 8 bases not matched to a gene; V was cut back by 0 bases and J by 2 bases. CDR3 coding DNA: TGTGCCAGCAGTTACTCGACCAGACTAGCGGCAGCCTACGAGCAGTACTTC. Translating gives CASSYSTRLAAAYEQYF.

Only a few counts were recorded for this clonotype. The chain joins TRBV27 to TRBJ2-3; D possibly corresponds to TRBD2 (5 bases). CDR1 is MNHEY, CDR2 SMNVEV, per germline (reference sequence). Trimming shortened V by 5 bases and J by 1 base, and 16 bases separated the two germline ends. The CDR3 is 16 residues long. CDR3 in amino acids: CASSPGSSPRTDTQYF. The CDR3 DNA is TGTGCCAGCAGTCCCGGATCTAGCCCCCGCACAGATACGCAGTATTTT.